The 5 T cell receptor beta chains given below trace back to one sample, sequenced in a study of radiation and T cells in renal cell carcinoma. Assay: immunoSEQ multiplex PCR; the TCRdb copy retains only in-frame clones and omits some. The data show 130,000 or so clones, more than 70% seen once. The time point here: baseline pretreatment blood. Treatment meaning: 15 Gy SBRT to primary tumor, nephrectomy 4 weeks later. Sequencing used blood, obtained from a patient whose treatment included radiotherapy and nephrectomy. The receptor source for this set is a woman aged 50 to 60 with renal cell carcinoma.

The chain couples TRBV5-1 to TRBJ1-1; 8 bases line up with TRBD1. J lost 4 bases, V lost 4 bases, and 6 bases had no gene match. This CDR3 spans 14 amino acids. The germline gives CDR1 SGHRS, CDR2 YFSETQ. The CDR3 DNA follows: TGCGCCAGCAGCCCGACAGGGGTAGGCACTGAAGCTTTCTTT. This sequence encodes CASSPTGVGTEAFF.

The gene calls are TRBV30 and TRBJ2-3; 10 positions agree with TRBD1. The germline V gene has CDR1 GTSNPN and CDR2 SVGIG (reference sequence). This CDR3 region has 14 residues. V gave up 2 bases and J gave up 3 bases; unmatched junction bases: 2. The CDR3: CAWSRDRGTDTQYF. The CDR3 DNA reads as TGTGCCTGGAGTCGGGACAGGGGTACAGATACGCAGTATTTT.

This chain connects TRBV9 to TRBJ2-4, with 11 bases aligning to TRBD2. Per the germline V gene, CDR1 is SGDLS and CDR2 is YYNGEE. CDR3 length: 17 residues. The J segment lost 6 bases and the V segment lost 4 bases, leaving 12 bases of the junction unmatched. The CDR3 DNA is TGTGCCAGCAGCATTAGCGGGGGGGCTTCGTCTTCAAACATTCAGTACTTC. This translates into CASSISGGASSSNIQYF.

The gene calls are TRBV15 and TRBJ1-1; TRBD1 agrees at 7 bases. The trim removed 5 bases at V and 0 bases at J, leaving 6 bases unmatched. From germline, CDR1 is LNHNV and CDR2 YYDKDF (reference sequence). This CDR3 is 15 amino acids long. The CDR3 DNA follows: TGTGCCACCAGCCCGGGGACAGTCCTGAACACTGAAGCTTTCTTT. This translates into CATSPGTVLNTEAFF.

The chain employs TRBV5-1 and TRBJ2-1; 13 nucleotides match TRBD2. This CDR3 comprises 14 residues. Germline V gives CDR1 SGHRS, CDR2 YFSETQ. J gave up 7 bases and V 4 bases, and 2 bases lay outside the gene matches. CDR3 residues: CASSGLAGANEQFF. Here the CDR3 DNA reads TGCGCCAGCAGCGGACTAGCGGGGGCGAATGAGCAGTTCTTC.